This TCR beta chain was captured by sequencing in a study of T cell repertoires in cytomegalovirus infection. The wider study: Evidence of both CMV infection and a matching HLA type came from public TCR beta signatures.

From the reads, TCRdb called clonotypes with MiXCR, one entry per CDR3 protein. The sample gives about 360,000 distinct CDR3 sequences, 15% to 20% of which show up once; approximately 10% is in the top ten. Findings of the study overall: In two of eight donors, the top clonotype was HLA-C-restricted CMV-specific. The study identified carriers of CMV plus the relevant HLA from cumulative public TCR beta family frequency.

Ten or more counts support this clonotype. The antigen is undetermined. The ends lost 3 bases at V and 0 bases at J; junction bases unmatched: 7. Germline CDR1 KGHSH, CDR2 LQKENI. The CDR3 contains 16 residues. This rearrangement joins TRBV18 to TRBJ1-1; 7 bases match TRBD1. Sequenced material: PBMCs. The sequence was collected from a human donor in good health (CMV status not recorded). Some clones in this sample may be carry-over from other donors' samples. The CDR3 loop is CASSPRQGDLNTEAFF. The CDR3 nucleotides are TGTGCCAGCTCACCTCGACAGGGAGATCTGAACACTGAAGCTTTCTTT.